Sequencing of this T cell receptor beta chain was carried out in a study of blood T cell repertoires in COVID-19 (dated by TCRdb to the early 2020s). For the wider study: Collaborator samples came from the United States, Italy and Spain and covered acute and convalescent phases of COVID-19. The prospective study material was composed of cDNA or gDNA derived from T cells, B-cell-depleted T cells, or PBMCs. Subjects who had been exposed to COVID-19, were actively infected with it, or had recovered from it provided the deeply sampled blood TCRbeta repertoires that made up the dataset. The repertoires were made available in a free public database intended to serve as a resource for research on the immune response to SARS-CoV-2. The samples were drawn from the first 160 participants of the ongoing ImmuneRACE study and from roughly 1,300 subjects provided by 6 global collaborators. Sample metadata almost always included a de-identified subject ID, COVID-19 status, age in years and sex. HLA class I and class II types, where available, came from metadata supplied by the sample provider rather than from assay-based typing.

CDR1 SGHNT and CDR2 YENEEA are derived from the germline V gene. The CDR3 sequence holds 15 residues, the cysteine and phenylalanine included. Of the read, only the CDR3 DNA is kept; its 45 bases are in frame from base 1. The germline V and J ends show losses of 0 bases and 2 bases respectively, and no gene match explains 3 bases of the junction. Overall results and qualifications from the work: The amount of clinical and demographic metadata varied by source and participant and was provided uncurated.

TCRbeta CDR3 regions were amplified from genomic DNA by means of the immunoSEQ Assay, a bias-controlled multiplex PCR. For the original study's pipeline: The number of nucleated cells in each sample was estimated from the amplification of reference gene primers within the assay. To quantify the absolute abundance of each unique TCRbeta CDR3 rearrangement, sequence reads were collapsed and filtered. Productive Simpson clonality was computed per sample as the square root of Simpson's diversity index over productive rearrangements. TCRdb obtained this table from immuneACCESS and retained in-frame rearrangements with V and J assigned. These tables miss some clones; where compared with another copy, unresolved V genes account for less than half of the shortfall, and the remainder is unexplained. The V and J calls and clone size were taken over from that table, and D and trimming were inferred from the DNA. This sample holds about 81,000 clones; 91% were observed only once. The ten largest clones represent about 2% of the sample.

The collaborating institutions used their own protocols to collect whole blood in K2EDTA tubes. For TCRbeta analysis, collaborators shipped samples in one of three forms: frozen whole blood, isolated PBMCs, or DNA extracted from either of those sample types. Regarding this clone: Its target antigen remains unknown. No much larger clone exists at a distance of one base, and base qualities are not known.

The sequence joins TRBV11-3 to TRBJ2-7, and 8 junction bases match TRBD1. Sample: peripheral blood. This sequence was found in a woman between 50 and 59 years old in a cohort sampled during active COVID-19. The nucleotide sequence is TGTGCCAGCAGCTTAGAAGGACAGGGTCCCTACGAGCAGTACTTC. It is translated as CASSLEGQGPYEQYF.